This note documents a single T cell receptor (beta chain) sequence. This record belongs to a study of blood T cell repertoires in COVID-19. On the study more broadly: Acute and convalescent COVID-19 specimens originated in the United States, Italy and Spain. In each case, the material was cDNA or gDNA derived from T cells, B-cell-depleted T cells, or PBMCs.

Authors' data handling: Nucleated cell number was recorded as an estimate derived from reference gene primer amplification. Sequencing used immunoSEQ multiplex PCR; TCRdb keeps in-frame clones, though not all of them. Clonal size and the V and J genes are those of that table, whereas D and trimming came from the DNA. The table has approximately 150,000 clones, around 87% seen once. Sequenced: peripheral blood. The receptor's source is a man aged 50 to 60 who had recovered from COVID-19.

DNA for the CDR3: TGTGCCAGCAGCTTAGATCGGGGGACCTATGGCTACACCTTC. Amino acid sequence: CASSLDRGTYGYTF. The chain recombines TRBV7-9 with TRBJ1-2; tentative D call: TRBD1 (5 bases). V gave up 1 base and J gave up 4 bases, with 10 bases separating them. CDR1 and CDR2 from the germline V gene are SEHNR and FQNEAQ (reference sequence). CDR3 length: 14 amino acids.